The text below deals with one TCR beta chain. Sequencing was performed with immunoSEQ multiplex PCR; in TCRdb, only in-frame clones are kept and a portion is missing. The sample records roughly 710,000 clones, 80% to 90% being singletons. This record belongs to a study of shared T cell receptors in the human thymus. CDR3 length equals 16 residues. V lost 4 bases and J lost 3; bases outside the gene matches: 12. Germline V CDR1 and CDR2: SGHRS, YFSETQ. This same sample was also taken into another study, of human thymus T cells. In that study: Corrective heart surgery yielded resections, and these provided the thymus tissue. Among thymic and blood repertoires, usage of V and J genes appeared biased.

Sequences were obtained from thymocytes. This sequence joins TRBV5-1 and TRBJ2-5, with 7 bases fitting TRBD2. The TCR comes from a girl less than two years old with a congenital heart defect. DNA of the CDR3: TGCGCCAGCAGCACCAACCTCCGGGGGGTTGAAGAGACCCAGTACTTC. Translated: CASSTNLRGVEETQYF.